This T cell receptor (beta chain) stems from a study of shared clonotypes between healthy human individuals. The CDR3 consists of 19 residues. CDR1 is MDHEN and CDR2 is SYDVKM in the germline V gene. V shed 2 bases and J shed 1 base, with 24 bases lying between them. TCRdb keeps only in-frame clones here, not all; method: immunoSEQ multiplex PCR. The data contain under 650,000 clones, 90% to 96% of them singletons. The source of this sequence is a woman aged 25 to 39 in good health. This chain links TRBV28 with TRBJ2-7, with a possible D match to TRBD2 (6 bases). The specimen sequenced was naive CD4+ T cells sorted from blood. Subset indicated: CD45RA+ positively selected. The CDR3 protein is CASSLSFGDRSGVSYEQYF. CDR3 DNA: TGTGCCAGCAGTTTAAGTTTTGGCGACAGATCGGGGGTGTCCTACGAGCAGTACTTC.